This T cell receptor beta chain was recovered during a study of T cell changes during pregnancy in multiple sclerosis (dated by TCRdb to the late 2010s). With respect to the entire study: Changes in the T cell repertoire over the course of pregnancy were examined in this study in women with multiple sclerosis.

Points on this clone: The clone's antigen remains unknown. It has no much larger one-base neighbor in the sample; base qualities were not kept.

Receptors were amplified or captured by the immunoSEQ multiplex PCR assay. TCRdb stores this immuneACCESS table with in-frame sequences only. Part of the clones is absent; in the studies checked, under half of the shortfall reflects unresolved V genes, and no reason is known for the rest. This sample has tens of thousands of clones in its table, and 85% to 95% of those were observed once. Roughly 6.1% of the sample comes from the top ten. From cysteine to phenylalanine, the CDR3 is 15 amino acids long. Only the CDR3 DNA stays, 45 bases, in frame from base 1. V loses 8 bases of germline sequence and J loses 0 bases, and the interval between the two ends is 16 bases. The germline V gene sets CDR1 to MDHEN and CDR2 to SYDVKM.

The material sequenced was CD8+ T cells from peripheral blood mononuclear cells, taken in the third trimester of pregnancy. The chain uses TRBV28 and TRBJ1-1; the D gene is possibly TRBD1, with 6 bases matching. The clonotype was recovered from a female donor with multiple sclerosis, enrolled in a pregnancy study. CDR3 reads: CASSRGGAMNTEAFF. The nucleotide sequence is TGTGCCAGCTCGCGGGGGGGGGCGATGAACACTGAAGCTTTCTTT.